The 32 T cell receptor beta chains listed next were all sequenced from one sample in a study of blood T cell repertoires in COVID-19 (TCRdb year 2020). The method was the immunoSEQ multiplex PCR assay. TCRdb limited this immuneACCESS table to in-frame rearrangements with V and J called. A share of clones is missing; checked studies link under half to unresolved V genes, and the rest is unexplained. A total of 300,000 to 500,000 clones appear in this sample, roughly 87% of them only once. Approximately 2.1% of the sample comes from the top ten. The sample taken for sequencing was PBMCs or T cells enriched from blood (not recorded which). These receptors originate from a middle-aged woman with acute COVID-19.

The rearrangement links TRBV5-8 to TRBJ2-6; TRBD1 matches at 9 bases. Per germline, CDR1 SGHTS and CDR2 YDEGEE. The CDR3 totals 17 residues. J lost 1 base, V lost 2 bases, and 4 bases had no gene match. The chain's CDR3 is CASSFWTGVSGANVLTF. The CDR3 DNA reads as TGTGCCAGCAGCTTTTGGACAGGGGTATCTGGGGCCAACGTCCTGACTTTC.

This sequence joins TRBV3-1 (or the pseudogene TRBV3-2) and TRBJ1-1; a possible D gene is TRBD1 (6 bases). Germline values: CDR1 LGHDT, CDR2 YNNKEL (reference sequence). V was clipped by 6 bases and J by 5 bases, with 19 bases between them. CDR3 length: 15 amino acids. The CDR3 DNA is TGTGCCAGCAGGGATATGACAGGACTGCGAACTGAAGCTTTCTTT. It translates to CASRDMTGLRTEAFF.

The CDR3 DNA follows: TGTGCCAGCAGCTCTGGACAGTCCCTCTCTGGAAACACCATATATTTT. Translation gives CASSSGQSLSGNTIYF. The chain has TRBV5-4 and TRBJ1-3, with D possibly TRBD1 on 6 matching bases. The CDR3 is 16 amino acids. Trimming took off 3 bases at V and 0 bases at J, with 13 bases between the two ends. Germline V gene data show CDR1 as SGHNT and CDR2 as YYREEE (reference sequence).

The sample holds one count of this clone. This chain links TRBV5-6 with TRBJ2-7, with TRBD1 identical over 8 bases. From germline, CDR1 is SGHDT and CDR2 YYEEEE. CDR3 length: 14 residues. V lost 3 bases, J lost 4 bases, and 6 bases stayed unmatched. This CDR3 is CASSSPRGRYEQYF. The CDR3 region has the DNA TGTGCCAGCAGCTCGCCCAGGGGGCGTTACGAGCAGTACTTC. The full variable domain, completed using reference TRBV5-6 and TRBJ2-7, is DAGVTQSPTHLIKTRGQQVTLRCSPKSGHDTVSWYQQALGQGPQFIFQYYEEEERQRGNFPDRFSGHQFPNYSSELNVNALLLGDSALYLCASSSPRGRYEQYFGPGTRLTVT.

CDR3 in amino acids: CAWSAGGGPETQYF. DNA for the CDR3: TGTGCCTGGAGTGCCGGGGGGGGGCCGGAGACCCAGTACTTC. The rearrangement links TRBV30 to TRBJ2-5, with 8 bases fitting TRBD2. There are 14 residues in the CDR3. Germline V gene lookup returns CDR1 GTSNPN and CDR2 SVGIG (reference sequence). The V segment lost 1 base and the J segment 5 bases; nucleotides outside the gene matches: 6.

The V call is TRBV6-5, the J call TRBJ1-1; D gene ambiguous. The CDR3 is made up of 11 amino acids. Per the germline V gene, CDR1 is MNHEY and CDR2 is SVGAGI. Trimming pared 10 bases from V and 4 bases from J, leaving 10 bases between. The CDR3 sequence: CAILTVTEAFF. The DNA of the CDR3 is TGTGCCATCCTAACTGTCACTGAAGCTTTCTTT.

The V call is TRBV7-8, the J call TRBJ2-3, with TRBD2 identical over 11 bases. CDR1 SGHVS and CDR2 FQNEAQ come from the germline V gene. V lost 5 bases and J lost 0; bases outside the gene matches: 4. The CDR3 spans 16 residues. The CDR3 spells CASSRRLAGSTDTQYF. CDR3 DNA sequence: TGTGCCAGCAGCCGCCGACTAGCGGGGAGCACAGATACGCAGTATTTT. The variable domain in full, completed from reference TRBV7-8 and TRBJ2-3, reads GAGVSQSPRYKVAKRGQDVALRCDPISGHVSLFWYQQALGQGPEFLTYFQNEAQLDKSGLPSDRFFAERPEGSVSTLKIQRTQQEDSAVYLCASSRRLAGSTDTQYFGPGTRLTVL.

The V gene is TRBV19, the J gene TRBJ1-5; 7 bases line up with TRBD1. Trimming removed 2 bases from V and 2 bases from J; junction bases left unmatched: 12. Germline CDR1 LNHDA, CDR2 SQIVND (reference sequence). The CDR3 length is 18 residues. DNA for the CDR3: TGTGCCAGTAGTATACGAGCCAGGGGGGAATACGGCAATCAGCCCCAGCATTTT. Translating gives CASSIRARGEYGNQPQHF.

The J gene is TRBJ1-3, the V gene TRBV19, with D unclear. V gave up 7 bases and J gave up 2 bases, with 15 bases separating them. The CDR3 is 15 amino acids. Germline V gives CDR1 LNHDA, CDR2 SQIVND (reference sequence). The CDR3 here is CASTPREETGNTIYF. DNA for the CDR3: TGTGCCAGTACCCCTCGGGAAGAAACTGGAAACACCATATATTTT.

The chain employs TRBV30 and TRBJ1-5; D is uncertain. V was shortened by 2 bases and J by 5 bases, with 10 bases between the two germline ends. There are 13 residues in the CDR3. The V gene's germline CDR1 is GTSNPN and CDR2 SVGIG (reference sequence). In DNA form, the CDR3 reads TGTGCCTGGAGTCAGTCGAGGGATCAGCCCCAGCATTTT. This gives the protein CAWSQSRDQPQHF.

This clone was counted once. The V and J genes are TRBV2 and TRBJ2-2; tentatively, D is TRBD1 (6 bases). This CDR3 is built from 15 residues. Trimming shortened V by 7 bases and J by 2 bases, and 14 bases separated the two germline ends. Germline V lookup: CDR1 SNHLY, CDR2 FYNNEI. CDR3 sequence: CASTRTDTNTGELFF. The CDR3 nucleotides are TGTGCCAGCACTAGGACAGATACTAACACCGGGGAGCTGTTTTTT.

The V and J genes are TRBV2 and TRBJ2-7, with D possibly being TRBD2 (5 bases). This CDR3 region has 12 residues. Germline V gives CDR1 SNHLY, CDR2 FYNNEI. V lost 7 bases, J lost 4 bases, and 11 bases lay in between. This CDR3 is CASTKAGYEQYF. CDR3 in DNA: TGTGCCAGCACCAAGGCGGGTTACGAGCAGTACTTC.

The V gene is TRBV7-4, the J gene TRBJ2-6; D is undetermined. Germline V gene lookup returns CDR1 SGHVT and CDR2 SQSDAQ. CDR3 size: 16 residues. V lost 5 bases and J 9 bases, leaving 20 bases between the germline ends. CDR3 region: CASSNQNTKSGNVLTF. CDR3 sequence (DNA): TGTGCCAGCAGCAATCAAAACACAAAGTCGGGCAACGTCCTGACTTTC.

V and J are TRBV2 and TRBJ2-7; 8 bases map to TRBD1. J lost 4 bases, V lost 3 bases, and 8 bases had no gene match. This CDR3 comprises 15 residues. CDR1 SNHLY and CDR2 FYNNEI come from the germline V gene. CDR3 protein: CASSDPGQVVYEQYF. CDR3 bases: TGTGCCAGCAGTGACCCGGGACAGGTAGTTTACGAGCAGTACTTC.

This clone was counted between two and nine times. Other nucleotide sequences in the sample specify the same CDR3. CDR3 loop: CASSLDRAYEQYF. CDR3 coding DNA: TGTGCCAGCAGCTTGGACAGGGCCTACGAGCAGTACTTC. The genes are TRBV5-5 and TRBJ2-7; D perhaps matches TRBD1 (6 bases). CDR3 length: 13 amino acids. Trimming removed 0 bases from V and 2 bases from J, with 6 bases in between. Looked up from germline, CDR1 is SGHKS and CDR2 is YYEKEE (reference sequence). The whole variable domain, filled in from reference TRBV5-5 and TRBJ2-7, reads DAGVTQSPTHLIKTRGQQVTLRCSPISGHKSVSWYQQVLGQGPQFIFQYYEKEERGRGNFPDRFSARQFPNYSSELNVNALLLGDSALYLCASSLDRAYEQYFGPGTRLTVT.

The chain combines TRBV14 with TRBJ1-1; TRBD1 matches 7 bases. Per germline, CDR1 SGHDN and CDR2 FVKESK. With 4 bases clipped from V and 4 bases from J, the junction kept 6 bases outside the gene matches. This CDR3 is built from 14 residues. The CDR3 DNA reads as TGTGCCAGCAGCCTACGACAGGGAGGCACTGAAGCTTTCTTT. This codes for CASSLRQGGTEAFF.

The chain links TRBV24-1 to TRBJ1-2; 10 nucleotides align to TRBD1. Germline loops: CDR1 KGHDR, CDR2 SFDVKD. Unmatched junction bases numbered 5, after V lost 7 bases and J lost 7 bases. The CDR3 runs 13 residues. The CDR3 region is CATRGQGEGGYTF. Here the CDR3 DNA reads TGTGCCACCAGAGGACAGGGGGAAGGTGGCTACACCTTC.

The CDR3 coding sequence is TGCGCCAGCAGCTTGGAGGGGCTGACCTACAATGAGCAGTTCTTC. This gives the protein CASSLEGLTYNEQFF. The V and J genes are TRBV5-1 and TRBJ2-1, with TRBD1 as a possible D gene (5 bases). This CDR3 is built from 15 residues. With 0 bases removed from V and 2 bases from J, the gap between germline ends came to 9 bases. Germline values: CDR1 SGHRS, CDR2 YFSETQ.

A word on this clone: Other nucleotide sequences from this sample produce the same CDR3. The chain has TRBV18 and TRBJ1-4; 7 bases fit TRBD1. The V segment lost 2 bases and the J segment 0 bases; nucleotides outside the gene matches: 0. The CDR3 is made up of 15 amino acids. CDR1 KGHSH and CDR2 LQKENI come from the germline V gene. For the CDR3, the DNA is TGTGCCAGCTCACCAGGACAGGCAACTAATGAAAAACTGTTTTTT. As protein: CASSPGQATNEKLFF.

This rearrangement joins TRBV6-5 to TRBJ1-2; no reliable D call. CDR1 is MNHEY, CDR2 SVGAGI, per germline. V was clipped by 7 bases and J by 4 bases, with 13 bases between them. This CDR3 contains 13 residues. CDR3 region: CASTGSLSYGYTF. The CDR3 region has the DNA TGTGCCAGCACCGGGTCCTTGAGCTATGGCTACACCTTC.

The table lists this clone with a count of one. The V and J genes are TRBV28 and TRBJ1-5, with D hard to call. CDR3 length equals 16 residues. Trimming removed 2 bases from V and 1 base from J, with 12 bases in between. Germline lookup yields CDR1 MDHEN and CDR2 SYDVKM. The CDR3 DNA reads as TGTGCCAGCAGTTTACGAGGGATTCTAAGCAATCAGCCCCAGCATTTT. Protein: CASSLRGILSNQPQHF.

This sequence joins TRBV4-1 and TRBJ2-1; TRBD2 matches 11 bases. This CDR3 contains 16 residues. Germline V gives CDR1 MGHRA, CDR2 YSYEKL. The ends lost 0 bases at V and 8 bases at J; junction bases unmatched: 6. The chain's CDR3 is CASSQDLGLAVYEQFF. As DNA, the CDR3 is TGCGCCAGCAGCCAAGATTTGGGACTAGCGGTATATGAGCAGTTCTTC.

The chain combines TRBV7-9 with TRBJ2-7; TRBD1 agrees at 8 bases. The J segment lost 6 bases and the V segment lost 5 bases, leaving 6 bases of the junction unmatched. The germline gives CDR1 SEHNR, CDR2 FQNEAQ (reference sequence). The CDR3 sequence is 13 residues long. CDR3 DNA sequence: TGTGCCAGCAGCCAGGGGGCGGGCGGCGAGCAGTACTTC. As protein: CASSQGAGGEQYF. Variable domain in full (rest from reference TRBV7-9 and TRBJ2-7): DTGVSQNPRHKITKRGQNVTFRCDPISEHNRLYWYRQTLGQGPEFLTYFQNEAQLEKSRLLSDRFSAERPKGSFSTLEIQRTEQGDSAMYLCASSQGAGGEQYFGPGTRLTVT.

This rearrangement joins TRBV10-2 to TRBJ2-1; the D is unclear. V was clipped by 8 bases and J by 7 bases, with 9 bases between them. The CDR3 totals 11 residues. CDR1 and CDR2 from the germline V gene are WSHSY and SAAADI. The CDR3 reads CASGLFNEQFF. In DNA, the CDR3 is TGCGCCAGCGGCTTGTTTAATGAGCAGTTCTTC.

The J gene is TRBJ1-5, the V gene TRBV6-1; no clear D gene. V was trimmed by 2 bases and J by 2 bases, leaving 10 bases between them. The CDR3 totals 15 residues. Per the germline V gene, CDR1 is MNHNS and CDR2 is SASEGT. CDR3 sequence reads: CASSETLRGNQPQHF. DNA for the CDR3: TGTGCCAGCAGTGAAACTTTGAGGGGCAATCAGCCCCAGCATTTT.

This clone was seen a few times. The CDR3 loop is CASGLVIAGAYGELFF. CDR3 in DNA: TGTGCTAGTGGTTTGGTTATAGCGGGGGCATACGGGGAGCTGTTTTTT. J is TRBJ2-2 and V is TRBV12-5, with 9 bases that match TRBD2. CDR3 length: 16 amino acids. Germline CDR1 is LGHNT and CDR2 is FRNRAP. Unmatched junction bases numbered 6, after V lost 0 bases and J lost 7 bases.

CDR3 bases: TGTGCCTCGCCGGGACAGGGGGCGGGCACTGAAGCTTTCTTT. Residues: CASPGQGAGTEAFF. The chain carries TRBV6-6 and TRBJ1-1; 12 bases match TRBD1. The germline CDR1 and CDR2 sequences are MNHNY and SVGAGI (reference sequence). This CDR3 has 14 amino acids. V was clipped by 11 bases and J by 4 bases; unmatched bases: 8.

The chain combines TRBV19 with TRBJ2-1, with D unresolved. The CDR3 is made up of 12 amino acids. Trimming shortened V by 1 base and J by 5 bases, and 3 bases separated the two germline ends. In germline, CDR1 is LNHDA, CDR2 SQIVND (reference sequence). The CDR3 DNA is TGTGCCAGTAGTATAGGCGACAATGAGCAGTTCTTC. It is translated as CASSIGDNEQFF.

The chain has TRBV5-4 and TRBJ2-7; D possibly corresponds to TRBD1 (5 bases). Trimming stripped 3 bases from V and 0 bases from J, with 13 bases between. The CDR3 totals 15 residues. Per germline, CDR1 SGHNT and CDR2 YYREEE (reference sequence). The CDR3 reads CASSSGRESSYEQYF. For the CDR3, the DNA is TGTGCCAGCAGCTCCGGCAGGGAAAGCTCCTACGAGCAGTACTTC.

The chain recombines TRBV7-7 with TRBJ2-7; 10 nucleotides match TRBD1. J gave up 3 bases and V 1 base, and 3 bases lay outside the gene matches. The CDR3 loop spans 15 amino acids. In germline, CDR1 is SSHAT, CDR2 FNYEAQ (reference sequence). In nucleotides, the CDR3 is TGTGCCAGCAGCTTAGGGACAGGGGGTAACTACGAGCAGTACTTC. This gives the protein CASSLGTGGNYEQYF.

The chain recombines TRBV18 with TRBJ2-5; D gene ambiguous. CDR1 and CDR2 (germline): KGHSH, LQKENI. This CDR3 spans 14 amino acids. The V end lost 3 bases, the J end lost 5 bases, and 13 bases lay between the germline ends. The CDR3 DNA follows: TGTGCCAGCTCACCGTTAACCCTTCGGGAGACCCAGTACTTC. It yields the protein CASSPLTLRETQYF.

The V and J genes are TRBV11-2 and TRBJ2-1; TRBD2 matches at 10 bases. The J segment lost 7 bases and the V segment lost 3 bases, leaving 9 bases of the junction unmatched. The CDR3 spans 16 residues. Germline V CDR1 and CDR2: SGHAT, FQNNGV. The CDR3 bases are TGTGCCAGCAGCTTCACCGGCCTAGCGGGGGATAATGAGCAGTTCTTC. This sequence encodes CASSFTGLAGDNEQFF.